A single sample is the source of the 20 T cell receptor beta chains below, sequenced in a study of CD8 T cells in ankylosing spondylitis. These receptors' targets are unknown. Broader study findings: There was a TCR beta motif, made of several highly homologous variants, that appeared characteristic of ankylosing spondylitis blood.

One entry per CDR3 protein results from TCRdb running MiXCR on the 5' RACE reads. The table includes 650,000 to 800,000 distinct CDR3 sequences, 15% to 20% detected once. The sequenced sample was blood, either unsorted or a sorted T cell fraction (not recorded which). These receptors were collected from a male donor with ankylosing spondylitis.

This clonotype was found a few times. This chain uses TRBV29-1 with TRBJ2-1; D not resolved. The length of the CDR3 is 15 residues. In germline, CDR1 is SQVTM, CDR2 ANQGSEA. Trimming took 6 bases from V and 0 from J, leaving 15 bases between them. The CDR3 nucleotides are TGCAGCGTCTCCCTTGGGCCGAGCTCCTACAATGAGCAGTTCTTC. This translates into CSVSLGPSSYNEQFF.

The J gene is TRBJ2-7, the V gene TRBV5-1; TRBD2 might be the D (6 bases). Germline assignment: CDR1 SGHRS and CDR2 YFSETQ. The CDR3 runs 12 residues. V was pared by 4 bases and J by 5 bases, with 10 bases between. The DNA for the CDR3 is TGCGCCAGCAGCGGGACTGAGCACGAGCAGTACTTC. Translation gives CASSGTEHEQYF.

The rearrangement uses TRBV4-2 and TRBJ2-7; D is unclear. The CDR3 has 15 residues. Germline V gene data show CDR1 as LGHNA and CDR2 as YNFKEQ. V was shortened by 0 bases and J by 7 bases, with 16 bases between the two germline ends. CDR3 sequence reads: CASSQDYGYDGEQYF. The DNA of the CDR3 is TGTGCCAGCAGCCAAGATTACGGGTACGATGGGGAGCAGTACTTC.

Only a few counts were recorded for this clonotype. The V gene is TRBV5-5, the J gene TRBJ1-3, with D possibly TRBD1 on 6 matching bases. In germline, CDR1 is SGHKS, CDR2 YYEKEE (reference sequence). This CDR3 is built from 14 residues. Trimming removed 4 bases from V and 5 bases from J, with 13 bases in between. CDR3 in DNA: TGTGCCAGCAGCCCAGGGGATACAAGAAACACCATATATTTT. It encodes CASSPGDTRNTIYF.

The rearrangement links TRBV6-1 to TRBJ1-2; D unclear. Germline values: CDR1 MNHNS, CDR2 SASEGT. The CDR3 covers 13 residues. With 5 bases removed from V and 4 bases from J, the gap between germline ends came to 11 bases. In nucleotides, the CDR3 is TGTGCCAGCAGTACCCAGGAGTTCTATGGCTACACCTTC. Translating gives CASSTQEFYGYTF.

This chain connects TRBV27 to TRBJ2-2; no firm D call. CDR1 and CDR2 from the germline V gene are MNHEY and SMNVEV (reference sequence). V was cut by 6 bases and J by 1 base, with 9 bases left in between. This CDR3 has 14 amino acids. The CDR3: CASRGSLNTGELFF. Written as DNA, the CDR3 is TGTGCCAGCAGGGGCAGCTTGAACACCGGGGAGCTGTTTTTT.

The chain employs TRBV10-3 and TRBJ2-7; 10 bases align to TRBD2. The germline gives CDR1 ENHRY, CDR2 SYGVKD. V shed 10 bases and J 3 bases; nucleotides not matched to a gene: 9. The CDR3 is 14 residues long. CDR3 in amino acids: CATTAGLAVYEQYF. DNA for the CDR3: TGTGCCACGACCGCAGGACTAGCGGTCTACGAGCAGTACTTC.

The chain couples TRBV12-3 or TRBV12-4 to TRBJ2-7; D unclear. The CDR3 runs 12 residues. The ends were cut back, 8 bases at V and 6 bases at J, with 14 bases in the middle. DNA of the CDR3: TGTGCCAGCGGTCTCCAAAAGAGCGAGCAGTACTTC. It specifies CASGLQKSEQYF.

The chain uses TRBV28 and TRBJ2-1; maybe TRBD1 (6 bases). The CDR3 is 13 residues long. Germline CDR1 and CDR2: MDHEN and SYDVKM. Trimming left V 10 bases short and J 8 bases short, with 18 bases between. The CDR3, as DNA: TGTGCCACCCGGACAGTGCCTGGTTATGAGCAGTTCTTC. Its protein is CATRTVPGYEQFF.

The table lists this clonotype with a few counts. The rearrangement uses TRBV5-1 and TRBJ1-5; TRBD1 is a possible D gene (6 bases). V dropped 2 bases and J dropped 0 bases, with 9 bases sitting between them. The CDR3 loop spans 15 amino acids. Germline loops: CDR1 SGHRS, CDR2 YFSETQ. The CDR3 DNA follows: TGCGCCAGCAGCTTTCCGGGGGCTAGCAATCAGCCCCAGCATTTT. Amino acid sequence: CASSFPGASNQPQHF.

The V and J genes are TRBV7-9 and TRBJ1-1; tentatively, D is TRBD1 (6 bases). V gave up 2 bases and J gave up 5 bases, with 15 bases separating them. The germline V gene encodes CDR1 SEHNR and CDR2 FQNEAQ (reference sequence). CDR3 length: 15 residues. CDR3 in amino acids: CASSLYRGQGTEAFF. Here the CDR3 DNA reads TGTGCCAGCAGCTTATATCGGGGCCAGGGGACTGAAGCTTTCTTT.

This clonotype was recorded a few times. The chain couples TRBV12-3 or TRBV12-4 to TRBJ1-2; 7 positions agree with TRBD1. The CDR3 loop spans 13 amino acids. V shed 1 base and J 7 bases; nucleotides not matched to a gene: 3. The CDR3 is CASSLEGAVGYTF. The CDR3 coding sequence is TGTGCCAGCAGTTTAGAGGGGGCGGTTGGCTACACCTTC.

This sequence joins TRBV11-2 and TRBJ2-3; no clear D gene. This CDR3 has 15 amino acids. Germline V gives CDR1 SGHAT, CDR2 FQNNGV. The V end lost 0 bases, the J end lost 2 bases, and 9 bases lay between the germline ends. CDR3 loop: CASSLDGKNTDTQYF. The DNA of the CDR3 is TGTGCCAGCAGCTTAGATGGCAAGAACACAGATACGCAGTATTTT.

The V call is TRBV19, the J call TRBJ2-2; 7 nucleotides agree with TRBD1. Per germline, CDR1 LNHDA and CDR2 SQIVND (reference sequence). V trimming: 10 bases; J trimming: 4 bases; junction bases outside the gene matches: 15. The length of the CDR3 is 16 residues. The CDR3 bases are TGTGCCACCAGAGATTCCCCGACAGGGCTCACCGGGGAGCTGTTTTTT. It yields the protein CATRDSPTGLTGELFF.

This clonotype was seen a few times. V is TRBV18 and J is TRBJ2-5; TRBD2 is a possible D gene (6 bases). Looked up from germline, CDR1 is KGHSH and CDR2 is LQKENI. The CDR3 has 13 amino acids. V lost 2 bases, J lost 5 bases, and 9 bases lay in between. CDR3 region: CASSPGTDETQYF. CDR3 nucleotide sequence: TGTGCCAGCTCACCAGGGACTGACGAGACCCAGTACTTC. Supplemented by reference TRBV18 and TRBJ2-5, the full variable domain reads NAGVMQNPRHLVRRRGQEARLRCSPMKGHSHVYWYRQLPEEGLKFMVYLQKENIIDESGMPKERFSAEFPKEGPSILRIQQVVRGDSAAYFCASSPGTDETQYFGPGTRLLVL.

The rearrangement links TRBV7-2 to TRBJ1-1; no definite D call. This CDR3 region has 15 residues. The germline CDR1 and CDR2 sequences are SGHTA and FQGNSA. Trimming cost V 2 bases and J 5 bases, with 15 bases left between them. This chain's CDR3 is CASSLSLGGGTEAFF. The CDR3 bases are TGTGCCAGCAGCTTATCTCTGGGAGGTGGGACTGAAGCTTTCTTT.

This clonotype has a handful of counts. The chain recombines TRBV4-1 with TRBJ1-6; D may be TRBD1 (5 bases). The CDR3 totals 15 residues. Trimming took 3 bases from V and 7 from J, leaving 13 bases between them. Per the germline V gene, CDR1 is MGHRA and CDR2 is YSYEKL. CDR3 loop: CASSHSGGRNSPLHF. In DNA, the CDR3 is TGCGCCAGCAGCCATAGCGGGGGGAGGAATTCACCCCTCCACTTT.

The V call is TRBV18, the J call TRBJ1-1; D uncertain. Germline V CDR1 and CDR2: KGHSH, LQKENI. The V end lost 3 bases, the J end lost 0 bases, and 8 bases lay between the germline ends. This CDR3 comprises 14 residues. The chain's CDR3 is CASSPNSMNTEAFF. CDR3 sequence (DNA): TGTGCCAGCTCACCCAACAGCATGAACACTGAAGCTTTCTTT. Full variable domain (outside the CDR3, taken from reference TRBV18 and TRBJ1-1): NAGVMQNPRHLVRRRGQEARLRCSPMKGHSHVYWYRQLPEEGLKFMVYLQKENIIDESGMPKERFSAEFPKEGPSILRIQQVVRGDSAAYFCASSPNSMNTEAFFGQGTRLTVV.

The sample holds many counts of this clonotype. V is TRBV4-1 and J is TRBJ2-1; 9 bases match TRBD1. The length of the CDR3 is 15 residues. CDR1 and CDR2 (germline): MGHRA, YSYEKL. V lost 6 bases and J lost 7; bases outside the gene matches: 10. CDR3: CASREPGQGTNEQFF. The CDR3 DNA sequence: TGCGCCAGCAGAGAACCGGGACAGGGTACGAATGAGCAGTTCTTC.

The sample holds a few counts of this clonotype. The chain links TRBV15 to TRBJ2-5; the D gene is possibly TRBD2 (7 bases). Germline CDR1 is LNHNV and CDR2 is YYDKDF (reference sequence). The V end was cut by 3 bases, the J end by 5 bases, with 22 bases between. The CDR3 loop spans 17 amino acids. The CDR3 nucleotides are TGTGCCACCAGCAGGGTTATAGCGGGCCCGCAGGGGGAGACCCAGTACTTC. Translated, it gives CATSRVIAGPQGETQYF.